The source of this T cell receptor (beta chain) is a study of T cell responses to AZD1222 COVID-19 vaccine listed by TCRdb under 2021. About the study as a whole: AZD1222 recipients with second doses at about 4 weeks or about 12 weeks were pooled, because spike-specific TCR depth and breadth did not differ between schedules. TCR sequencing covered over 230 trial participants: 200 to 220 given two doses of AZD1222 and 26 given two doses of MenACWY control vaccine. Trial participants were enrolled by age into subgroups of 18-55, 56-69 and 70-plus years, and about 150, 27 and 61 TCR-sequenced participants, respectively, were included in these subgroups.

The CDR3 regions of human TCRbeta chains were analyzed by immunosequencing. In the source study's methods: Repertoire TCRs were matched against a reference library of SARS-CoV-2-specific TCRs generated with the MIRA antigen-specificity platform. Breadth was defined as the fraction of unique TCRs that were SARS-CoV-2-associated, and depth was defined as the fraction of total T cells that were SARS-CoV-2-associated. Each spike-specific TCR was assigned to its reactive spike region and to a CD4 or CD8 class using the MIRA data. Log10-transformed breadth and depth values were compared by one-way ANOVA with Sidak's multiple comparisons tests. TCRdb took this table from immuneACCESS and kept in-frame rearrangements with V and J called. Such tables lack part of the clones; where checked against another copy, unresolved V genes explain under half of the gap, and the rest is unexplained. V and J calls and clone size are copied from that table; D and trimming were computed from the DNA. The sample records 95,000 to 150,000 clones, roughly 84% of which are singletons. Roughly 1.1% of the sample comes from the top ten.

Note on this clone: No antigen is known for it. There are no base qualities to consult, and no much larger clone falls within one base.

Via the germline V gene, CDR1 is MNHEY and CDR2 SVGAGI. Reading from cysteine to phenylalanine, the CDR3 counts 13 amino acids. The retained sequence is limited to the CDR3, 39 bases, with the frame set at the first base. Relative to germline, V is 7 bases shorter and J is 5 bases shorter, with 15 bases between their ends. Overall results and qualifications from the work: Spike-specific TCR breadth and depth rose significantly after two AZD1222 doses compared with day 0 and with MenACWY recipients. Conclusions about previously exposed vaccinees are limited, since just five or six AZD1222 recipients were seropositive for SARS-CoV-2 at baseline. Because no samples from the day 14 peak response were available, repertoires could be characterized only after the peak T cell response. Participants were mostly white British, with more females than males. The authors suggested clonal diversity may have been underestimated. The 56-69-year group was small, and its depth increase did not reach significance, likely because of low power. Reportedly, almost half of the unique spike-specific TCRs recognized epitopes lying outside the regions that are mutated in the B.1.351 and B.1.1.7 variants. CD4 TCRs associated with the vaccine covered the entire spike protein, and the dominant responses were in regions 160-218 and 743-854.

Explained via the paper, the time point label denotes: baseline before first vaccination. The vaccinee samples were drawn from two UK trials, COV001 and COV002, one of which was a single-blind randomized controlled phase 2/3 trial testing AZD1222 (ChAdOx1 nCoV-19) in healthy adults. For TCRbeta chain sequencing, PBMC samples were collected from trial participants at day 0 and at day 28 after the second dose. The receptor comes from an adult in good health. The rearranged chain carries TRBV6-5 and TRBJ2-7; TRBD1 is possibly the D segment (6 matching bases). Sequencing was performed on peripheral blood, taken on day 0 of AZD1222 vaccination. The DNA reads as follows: TGTGCCAGCACGGATGAGACAGGCCACGAGCAGTACTTC. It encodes CASTDETGHEQYF.